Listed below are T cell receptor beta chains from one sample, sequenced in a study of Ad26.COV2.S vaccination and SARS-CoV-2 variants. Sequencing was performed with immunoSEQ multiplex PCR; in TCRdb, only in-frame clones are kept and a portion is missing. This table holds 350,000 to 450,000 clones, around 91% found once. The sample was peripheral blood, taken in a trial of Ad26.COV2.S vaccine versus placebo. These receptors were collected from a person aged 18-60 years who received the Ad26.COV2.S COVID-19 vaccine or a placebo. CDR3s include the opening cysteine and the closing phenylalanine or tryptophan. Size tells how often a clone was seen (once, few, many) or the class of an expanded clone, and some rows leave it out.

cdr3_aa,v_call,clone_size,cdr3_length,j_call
CAWSVRHTQYF,TRBV30,NA,11,TRBJ2-3
CASSLVVMGEQYF,TRBV13,NA,13,TRBJ2-7
CASSPRRGSGRITSYNEQFF,TRBV9,NA,20,TRBJ2-1
CASSPSGSNADTQYF,TRBV6-4,NA,15,TRBJ2-3
CASSPIRGGAIEQFF,TRBV11-3,NA,15,TRBJ2-1
CASSESGQGSDTQYF,TRBV6-4,NA,15,TRBJ2-3
CASSLGGQGSYGYTF,TRBV7-2,few,15,TRBJ1-2
CASTLAGANVLTF,TRBV2,NA,13,TRBJ2-6
CASSIVLAVLAKNIQYF,TRBV19,NA,17,TRBJ2-4
CASSEGQISSGNTIYF,TRBV6-1,NA,16,TRBJ1-3